This record concerns one T cell receptor (beta chain) sequence. CDR3 length equals 13 residues. V was shortened by 8 bases and J by 4 bases, with 14 bases between the two germline ends. Germline V gene sequence: CDR1 MDHEN, CDR2 SYDVKM. The source of the sample is a study of blood T cell repertoires in COVID-19. As for the study in general: Acute and convalescent COVID-19 samples came from the United States, Italy and Spain.

The method was immunoSEQ multiplex PCR; TCRdb's version includes in-frame clones alone and lacks a portion of them. This sample carries around 260,000 clones, about 89% of them seen once, and the ten largest clones take under 0.95%. Sequenced input: peripheral blood. The rearrangement joins TRBV28 to TRBJ2-5; D is ambiguous. The TCR comes from a man aged 30 to 39 with acute or convalescent COVID-19. For the CDR3, the DNA is TGTGCCAGCGGTGGCGGAGCTATAGAGACCCAGTACTTC. Translation: CASGGGAIETQYF.